These T cell receptor beta chains were read from a single sample in a study of graft-versus-host responses after intestinal transplantation. Which antigens these TCRs recognize remains unknown. Produced via immunoSEQ multiplex PCR; TCRdb's table is partial and in-frame only. Of about 130,000 clones listed, over 90% are singletons. The sample consisted of unstimulated CD4+ T cells sorted from spleen or lymph node cells, taken before intestinal transplant. These receptors all come from a human donor who received an intestinal transplant. The CDR3 runs from the conserved cysteine through the conserved F or W. Each record gives: J gene, clone size, D gene, V gene, CDR3 protein, CDR3 DNA. The D gene is left open where the match is weak. Where a row states a size, it is once, few, many or the class of an expanded clone; other rows omit it.

TRBJ1-3 once - TRBV6-1 CASSDQTGATIYF TGTGCCAGCAGTGACCAAACAGGAGCCACCATATATTTT
TRBJ1-5 - - TRBV28 CASSPTPGSSNQPQHF TGTGCCAGCAGCCCCACCCCAGGGAGTAGCAATCAGCCCCAGCATTTT
TRBJ2-1 - - TRBV6-5 CASSLTRFYGEQFF TGTGCCAGCAGCCTAACTAGGTTTTATGGCGAGCAGTTCTTC
TRBJ2-7 - TRBD2 TRBV7-2 CASSSLSGGPYEQYF TGTGCCAGCAGCTCCCTTTCGGGAGGGCCCTACGAGCAGTACTTC
TRBJ1-1 - - TRBV19 CASTPRGQTMNTEAFF TGTGCCAGTACCCCAAGAGGGCAGACCATGAACACTGAAGCTTTCTTT
TRBJ1-4 - - TRBV2 CASRRTAATNEKLFF TGTGCCAGCAGGCGGACAGCTGCAACTAATGAAAAACTGTTTTTT
TRBJ2-7 - - TRBV11-3 CASSNTGERDEQYF TGTGCCAGCAGCAATACCGGGGAAAGAGACGAGCAGTACTTC
TRBJ1-1 - - TRBV19 CASSPPGRGGTEAFF TGTGCCAGTAGTCCCCCCGGGCGGGGAGGCACTGAAGCTTTCTTT
TRBJ1-4 - - TRBV2 CASSYDGNEKLFF TGTGCCAGCAGTTACGACGGCAATGAAAAACTGTTTTTT
TRBJ2-5 - - TRBV11-2 CASSLDLETQYF TGTGCCAGCAGCTTAGATCTCGAGACCCAGTACTTC
TRBJ2-7 once - TRBV28 CASSPLTYEQYF TGTGCCAGCAGTCCCCTAACCTACGAGCAGTACTTC
TRBJ2-7 - - TRBV28 CASSQPTYVGITYEQYF TGTGCCAGCAGCCAACCGACCTACGTGGGGATTACCTACGAGCAGTACTTC
TRBJ2-7 - - TRBV4-2 CASSPYLTAPYEQYF TGTGCCAGCAGCCCCTACTTGACAGCCCCCTACGAGCAGTACTTC
TRBJ2-7 - TRBD2 TRBV25-1 CASSESGLVLSQQYF TGTGCCAGCAGTGAATCGGGACTAGTTCTTTCTCAGCAGTACTTC
TRBJ2-1 - TRBD2 TRBV27 CASSLTVGLAGEHEQFF TGTGCCAGCAGTTTAACCGTCGGACTAGCGGGGGAGCATGAGCAGTTCTTC
TRBJ1-2 - - TRBV28 CASSLGGQLSNYGYTF TGTGCCAGCAGTTTAGGCGGACAGCTCTCTAACTATGGCTACACCTTC
TRBJ2-7 few TRBD1 TRBV10-3 CAISPDRGSSYEQYF TGTGCCATCAGTCCTGACAGGGGAAGCTCCTACGAGCAGTACTTC
TRBJ1-2 - TRBD1 TRBV7-2 CASNTRPPGGLNGYTF TGTGCCAGCAACACAAGACCCCCAGGGGGGTTAAATGGCTACACCTTC
TRBJ1-1 - - TRBV5-4 CASTAYEARRTEAFF TGTGCCAGCACAGCTTACGAGGCCCGGAGGACTGAAGCTTTCTTT
TRBJ2-1 - - TRBV28 CASSLGAYNEQFF TGTGCCAGCAGTTTGGGGGCATACAATGAGCAGTTCTTC
TRBJ2-7 - - TRBV28 CASTSPPYEQYF TGTGCCAGCACTTCCCCACCCTACGAGCAGTACTTC
TRBJ2-3 - - TRBV18 CASSLVTDTQYF TGTGCCAGCTCACTCGTCACAGATACGCAGTATTTT
TRBJ2-6 - TRBD2 TRBV11-3 CASSPTSAELSGANVLTF TGTGCCAGCAGCCCGACTAGCGCCGAGCTCTCTGGGGCCAACGTCCTGACTTTC
TRBJ2-4 - TRBD2 TRBV15 CATSPGTSDIQYF TGTGCCACCAGCCCCGGGACTAGCGACATTCAGTACTTC
TRBJ2-6 - - TRBV5-1 CASSLEAGPGANVLTF TGCGCCAGCAGCTTGGAGGCGGGACCTGGGGCCAACGTCCTGACTTTC
TRBJ2-1 - TRBD1 TRBV27 CASSKQDRDYEQFF TGTGCCAGCAGTAAACAGGACAGGGACTATGAGCAGTTCTTC
TRBJ2-3 once - TRBV9 CASSGGLGGTDTQYF TGTGCCAGCAGCGGGGGTCTTGGAGGTACAGATACGCAGTATTTT
TRBJ2-1 - TRBD2 TRBV7-8 CASSLERFLAGESYNEQFF TGTGCCAGCAGCTTAGAGCGGTTCCTCGCGGGAGAGTCCTACAATGAGCAGTTCTTC
TRBJ2-1 - - TRBV12-1 CASPTHHTSGEQFF TGTGCCAGCCCCACTCATCATACTAGCGGTGAGCAGTTCTTC
TRBJ2-5 - - TRBV9 CASSPRLGRETQYF TGTGCCAGCAGCCCTCGCCTTGGACGCGAGACCCAGTACTTC
TRBJ1-5 - - TRBV6-5 CASSPTGTRDQPQHF TGTGCCAGCAGCCCGACCGGGACTAGAGATCAGCCCCAGCATTTT
TRBJ2-5 - - TRBV25-1 CASRAFIGTQYF TGTGCCAGCAGAGCATTTATCGGGACCCAGTACTTC
TRBJ1-5 - - TRBV28 CASTPGGAAQPQHF TGTGCCAGCACCCCCGGGGGGGCGGCTCAGCCCCAGCATTTT
TRBJ2-2 - - TRBV7-2 CASRTREGVGELFF TGTGCCAGCAGGACGCGTGAGGGAGTGGGGGAGCTGTTTTTT
TRBJ2-7 - TRBD1 TRBV28 CASSLLGQPAKEQYF TGTGCCAGCAGTTTACTGGGACAGCCAGCTAAGGAGCAGTACTTC
TRBJ2-7 once - TRBV4-1 CASSQDVGAIGYEQYF TGCGCCAGCAGCCAAGATGTGGGAGCCATAGGGTACGAGCAGTACTTC
TRBJ2-7 - TRBD2 TRBV11-1 CASSLRTSGYEQYF TGTGCCAGCAGCCTTCGGACTAGCGGCTACGAGCAGTACTTC
TRBJ2-2 - TRBD2 TRBV9 CASSVSILAGDWDTGELFF TGTGCCAGCAGCGTATCGATACTAGCGGGAGATTGGGACACCGGGGAGCTGTTTTTT
TRBJ2-5 - - TRBV7-2 CASSWGSAETQYF TGTGCCAGCAGCTGGGGCAGCGCGGAGACCCAGTACTTC
TRBJ2-6 - TRBD2 TRBV5-6 CASSDLAGGVQGGANVLTF TGTGCCAGCAGCGACCTAGCGGGAGGGGTCCAGGGTGGGGCCAACGTCCTGACTTTC
TRBJ2-1 once TRBD2 TRBV6-5 CASSYATSSKYNEQFF TGTGCCAGCAGTTACGCGACTAGCTCTAAATACAATGAGCAGTTCTTC
TRBJ2-7 - - TRBV7-6 CASSLETGVYEQYF TGTGCCAGCAGCTTAGAGACAGGAGTCTACGAGCAGTACTTC
TRBJ2-7 - - TRBV7-9 CASSSTGEGQYF TGTGCCAGCAGTTCTACAGGGGAGGGGCAGTACTTC